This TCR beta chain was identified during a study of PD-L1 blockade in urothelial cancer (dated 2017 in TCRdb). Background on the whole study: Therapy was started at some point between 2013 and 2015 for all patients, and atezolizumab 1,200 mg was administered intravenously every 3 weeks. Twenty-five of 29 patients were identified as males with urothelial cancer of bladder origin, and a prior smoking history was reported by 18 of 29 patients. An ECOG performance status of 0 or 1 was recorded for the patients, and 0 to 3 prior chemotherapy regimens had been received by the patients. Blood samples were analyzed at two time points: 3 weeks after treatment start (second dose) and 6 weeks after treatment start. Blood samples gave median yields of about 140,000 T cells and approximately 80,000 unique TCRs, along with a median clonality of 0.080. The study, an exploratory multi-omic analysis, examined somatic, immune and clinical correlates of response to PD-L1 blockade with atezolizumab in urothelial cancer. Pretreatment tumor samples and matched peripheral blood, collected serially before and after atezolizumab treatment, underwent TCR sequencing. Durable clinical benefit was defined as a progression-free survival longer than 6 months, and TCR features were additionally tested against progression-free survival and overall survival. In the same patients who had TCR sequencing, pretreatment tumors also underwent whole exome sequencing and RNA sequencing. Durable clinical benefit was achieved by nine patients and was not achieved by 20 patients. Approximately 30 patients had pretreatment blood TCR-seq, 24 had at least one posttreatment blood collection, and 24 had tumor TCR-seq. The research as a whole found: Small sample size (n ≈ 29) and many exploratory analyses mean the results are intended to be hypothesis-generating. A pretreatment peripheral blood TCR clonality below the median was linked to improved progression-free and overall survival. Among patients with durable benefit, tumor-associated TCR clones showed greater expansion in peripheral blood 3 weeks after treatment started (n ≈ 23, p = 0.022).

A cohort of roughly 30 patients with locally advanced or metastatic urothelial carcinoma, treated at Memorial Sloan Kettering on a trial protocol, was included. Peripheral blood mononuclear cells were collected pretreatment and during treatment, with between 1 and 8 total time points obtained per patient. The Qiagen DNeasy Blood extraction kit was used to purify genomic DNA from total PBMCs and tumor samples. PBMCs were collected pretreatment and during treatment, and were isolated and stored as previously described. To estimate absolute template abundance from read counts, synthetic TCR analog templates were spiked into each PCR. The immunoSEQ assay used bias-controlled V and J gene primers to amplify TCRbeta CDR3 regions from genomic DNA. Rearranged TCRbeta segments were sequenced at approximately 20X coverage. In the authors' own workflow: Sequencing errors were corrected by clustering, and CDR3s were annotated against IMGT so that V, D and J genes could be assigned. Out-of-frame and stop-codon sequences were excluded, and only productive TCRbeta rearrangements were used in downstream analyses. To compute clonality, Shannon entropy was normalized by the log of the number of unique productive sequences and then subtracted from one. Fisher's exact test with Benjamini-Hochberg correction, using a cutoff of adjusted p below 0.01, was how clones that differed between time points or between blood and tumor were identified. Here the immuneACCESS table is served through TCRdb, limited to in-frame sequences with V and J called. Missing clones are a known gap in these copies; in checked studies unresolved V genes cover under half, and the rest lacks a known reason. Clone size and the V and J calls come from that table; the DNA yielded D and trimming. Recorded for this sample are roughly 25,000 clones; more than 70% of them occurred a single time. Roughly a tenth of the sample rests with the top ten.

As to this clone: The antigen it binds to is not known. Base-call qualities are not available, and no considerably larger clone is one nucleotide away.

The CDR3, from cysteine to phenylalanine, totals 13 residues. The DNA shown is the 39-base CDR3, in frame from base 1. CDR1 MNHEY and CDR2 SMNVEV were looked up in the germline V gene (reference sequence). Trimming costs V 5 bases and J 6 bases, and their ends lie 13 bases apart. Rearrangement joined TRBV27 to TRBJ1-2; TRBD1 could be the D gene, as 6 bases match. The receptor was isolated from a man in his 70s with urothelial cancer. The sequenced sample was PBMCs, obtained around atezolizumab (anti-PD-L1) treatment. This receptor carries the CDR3 CASSLFRGDGYTF. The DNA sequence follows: TGTGCCAGCAGTCTCTTCAGGGGTGATGGCTACACCTTC.